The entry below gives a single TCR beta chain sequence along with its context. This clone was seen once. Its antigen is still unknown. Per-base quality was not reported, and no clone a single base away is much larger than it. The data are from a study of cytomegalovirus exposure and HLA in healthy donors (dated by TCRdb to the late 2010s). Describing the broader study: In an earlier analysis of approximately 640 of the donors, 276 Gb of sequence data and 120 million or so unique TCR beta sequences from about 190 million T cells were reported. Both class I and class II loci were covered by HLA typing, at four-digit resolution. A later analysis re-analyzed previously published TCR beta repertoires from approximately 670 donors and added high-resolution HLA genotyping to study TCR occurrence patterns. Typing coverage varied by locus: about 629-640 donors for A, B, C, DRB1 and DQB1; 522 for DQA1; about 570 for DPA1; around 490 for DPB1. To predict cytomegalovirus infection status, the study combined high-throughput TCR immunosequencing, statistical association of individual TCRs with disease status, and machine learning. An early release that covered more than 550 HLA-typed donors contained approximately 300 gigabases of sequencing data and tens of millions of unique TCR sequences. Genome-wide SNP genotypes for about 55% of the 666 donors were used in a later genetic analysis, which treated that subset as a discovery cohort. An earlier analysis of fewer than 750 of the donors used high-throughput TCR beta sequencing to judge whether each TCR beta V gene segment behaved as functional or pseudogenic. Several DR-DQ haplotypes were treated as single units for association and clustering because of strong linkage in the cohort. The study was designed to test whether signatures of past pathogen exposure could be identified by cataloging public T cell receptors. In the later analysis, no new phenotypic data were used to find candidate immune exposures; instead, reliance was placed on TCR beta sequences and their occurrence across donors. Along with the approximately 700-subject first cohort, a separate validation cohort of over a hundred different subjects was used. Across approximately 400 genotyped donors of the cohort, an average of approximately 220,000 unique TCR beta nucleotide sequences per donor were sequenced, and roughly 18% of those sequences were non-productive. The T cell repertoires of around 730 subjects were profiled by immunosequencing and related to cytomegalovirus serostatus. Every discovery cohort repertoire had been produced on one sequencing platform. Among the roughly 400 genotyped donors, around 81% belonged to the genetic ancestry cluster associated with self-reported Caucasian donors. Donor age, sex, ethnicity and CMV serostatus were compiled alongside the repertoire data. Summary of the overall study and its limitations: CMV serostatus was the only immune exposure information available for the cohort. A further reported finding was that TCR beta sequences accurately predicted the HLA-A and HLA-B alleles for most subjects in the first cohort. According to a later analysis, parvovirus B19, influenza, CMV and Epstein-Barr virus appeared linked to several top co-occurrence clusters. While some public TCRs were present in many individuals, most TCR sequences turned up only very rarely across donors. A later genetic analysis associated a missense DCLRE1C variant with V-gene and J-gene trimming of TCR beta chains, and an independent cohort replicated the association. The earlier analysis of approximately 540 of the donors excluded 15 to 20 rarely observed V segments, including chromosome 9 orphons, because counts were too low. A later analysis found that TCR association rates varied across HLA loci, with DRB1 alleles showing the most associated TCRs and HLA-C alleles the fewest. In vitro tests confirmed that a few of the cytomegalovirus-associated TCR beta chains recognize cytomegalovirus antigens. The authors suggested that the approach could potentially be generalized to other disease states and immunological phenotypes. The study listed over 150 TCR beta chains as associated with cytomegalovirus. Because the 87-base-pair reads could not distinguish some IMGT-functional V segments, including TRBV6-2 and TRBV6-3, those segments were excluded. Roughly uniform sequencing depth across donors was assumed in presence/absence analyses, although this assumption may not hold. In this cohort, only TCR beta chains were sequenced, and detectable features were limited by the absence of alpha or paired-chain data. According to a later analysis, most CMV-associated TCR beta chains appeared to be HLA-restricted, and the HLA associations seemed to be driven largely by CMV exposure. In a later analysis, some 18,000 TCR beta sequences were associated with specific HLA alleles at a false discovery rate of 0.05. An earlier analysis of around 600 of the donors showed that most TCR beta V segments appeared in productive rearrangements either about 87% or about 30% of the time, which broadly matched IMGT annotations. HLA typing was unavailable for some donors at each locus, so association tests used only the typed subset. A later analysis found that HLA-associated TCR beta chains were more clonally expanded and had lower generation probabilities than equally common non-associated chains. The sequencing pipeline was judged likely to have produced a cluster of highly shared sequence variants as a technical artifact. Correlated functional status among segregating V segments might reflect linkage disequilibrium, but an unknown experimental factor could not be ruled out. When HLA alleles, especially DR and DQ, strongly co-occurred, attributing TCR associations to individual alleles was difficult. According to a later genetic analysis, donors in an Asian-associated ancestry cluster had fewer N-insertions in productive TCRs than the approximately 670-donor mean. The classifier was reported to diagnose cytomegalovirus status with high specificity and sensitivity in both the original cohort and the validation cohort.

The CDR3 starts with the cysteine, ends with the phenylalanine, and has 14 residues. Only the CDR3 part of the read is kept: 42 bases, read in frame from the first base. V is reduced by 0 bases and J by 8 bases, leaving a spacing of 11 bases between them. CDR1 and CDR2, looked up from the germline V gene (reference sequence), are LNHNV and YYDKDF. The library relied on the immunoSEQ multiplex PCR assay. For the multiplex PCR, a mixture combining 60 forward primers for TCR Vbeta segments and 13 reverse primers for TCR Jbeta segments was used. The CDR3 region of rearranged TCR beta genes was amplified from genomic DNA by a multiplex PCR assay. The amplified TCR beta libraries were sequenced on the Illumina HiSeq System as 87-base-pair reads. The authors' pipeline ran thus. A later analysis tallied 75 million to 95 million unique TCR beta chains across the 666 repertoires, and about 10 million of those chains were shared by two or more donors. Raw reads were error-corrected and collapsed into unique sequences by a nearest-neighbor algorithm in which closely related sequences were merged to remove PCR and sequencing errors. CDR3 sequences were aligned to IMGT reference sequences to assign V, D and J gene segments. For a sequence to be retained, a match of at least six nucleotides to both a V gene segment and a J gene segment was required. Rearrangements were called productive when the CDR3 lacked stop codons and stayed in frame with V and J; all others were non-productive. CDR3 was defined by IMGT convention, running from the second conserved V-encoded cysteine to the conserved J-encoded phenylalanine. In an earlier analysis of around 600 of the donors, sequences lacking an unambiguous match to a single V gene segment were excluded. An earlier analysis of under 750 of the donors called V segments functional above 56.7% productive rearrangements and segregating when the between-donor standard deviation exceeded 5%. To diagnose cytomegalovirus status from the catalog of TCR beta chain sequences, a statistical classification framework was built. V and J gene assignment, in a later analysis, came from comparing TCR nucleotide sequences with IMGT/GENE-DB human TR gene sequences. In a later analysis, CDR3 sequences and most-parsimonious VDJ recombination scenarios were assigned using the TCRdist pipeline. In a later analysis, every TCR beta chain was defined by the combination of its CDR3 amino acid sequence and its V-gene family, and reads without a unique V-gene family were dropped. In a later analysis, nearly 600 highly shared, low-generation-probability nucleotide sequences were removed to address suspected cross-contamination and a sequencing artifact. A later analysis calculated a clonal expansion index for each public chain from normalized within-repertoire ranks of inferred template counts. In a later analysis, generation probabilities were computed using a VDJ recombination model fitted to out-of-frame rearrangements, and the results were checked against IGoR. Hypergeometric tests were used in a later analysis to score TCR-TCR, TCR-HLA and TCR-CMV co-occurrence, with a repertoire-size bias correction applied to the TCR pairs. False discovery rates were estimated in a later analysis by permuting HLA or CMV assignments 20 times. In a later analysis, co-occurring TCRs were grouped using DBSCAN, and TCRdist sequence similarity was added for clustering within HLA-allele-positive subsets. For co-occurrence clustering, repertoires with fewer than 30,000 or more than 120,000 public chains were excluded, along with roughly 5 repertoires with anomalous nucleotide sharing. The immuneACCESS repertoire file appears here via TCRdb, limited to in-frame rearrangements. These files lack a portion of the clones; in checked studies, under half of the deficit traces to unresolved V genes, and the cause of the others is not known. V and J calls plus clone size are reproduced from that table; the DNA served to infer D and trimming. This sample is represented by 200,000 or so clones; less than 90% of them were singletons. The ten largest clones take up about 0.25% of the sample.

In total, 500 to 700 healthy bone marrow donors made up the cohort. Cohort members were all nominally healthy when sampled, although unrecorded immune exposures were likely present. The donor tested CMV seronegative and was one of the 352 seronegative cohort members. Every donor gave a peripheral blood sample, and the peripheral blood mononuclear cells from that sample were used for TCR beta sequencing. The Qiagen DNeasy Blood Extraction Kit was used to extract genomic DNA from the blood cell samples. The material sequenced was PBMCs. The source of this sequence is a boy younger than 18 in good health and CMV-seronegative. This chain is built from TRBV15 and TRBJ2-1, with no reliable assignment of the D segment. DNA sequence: TGTGCCACCAGCAGAGATCGGCTAGTTGATGAGCAGTTCTTC. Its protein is CATSRDRLVDEQFF.